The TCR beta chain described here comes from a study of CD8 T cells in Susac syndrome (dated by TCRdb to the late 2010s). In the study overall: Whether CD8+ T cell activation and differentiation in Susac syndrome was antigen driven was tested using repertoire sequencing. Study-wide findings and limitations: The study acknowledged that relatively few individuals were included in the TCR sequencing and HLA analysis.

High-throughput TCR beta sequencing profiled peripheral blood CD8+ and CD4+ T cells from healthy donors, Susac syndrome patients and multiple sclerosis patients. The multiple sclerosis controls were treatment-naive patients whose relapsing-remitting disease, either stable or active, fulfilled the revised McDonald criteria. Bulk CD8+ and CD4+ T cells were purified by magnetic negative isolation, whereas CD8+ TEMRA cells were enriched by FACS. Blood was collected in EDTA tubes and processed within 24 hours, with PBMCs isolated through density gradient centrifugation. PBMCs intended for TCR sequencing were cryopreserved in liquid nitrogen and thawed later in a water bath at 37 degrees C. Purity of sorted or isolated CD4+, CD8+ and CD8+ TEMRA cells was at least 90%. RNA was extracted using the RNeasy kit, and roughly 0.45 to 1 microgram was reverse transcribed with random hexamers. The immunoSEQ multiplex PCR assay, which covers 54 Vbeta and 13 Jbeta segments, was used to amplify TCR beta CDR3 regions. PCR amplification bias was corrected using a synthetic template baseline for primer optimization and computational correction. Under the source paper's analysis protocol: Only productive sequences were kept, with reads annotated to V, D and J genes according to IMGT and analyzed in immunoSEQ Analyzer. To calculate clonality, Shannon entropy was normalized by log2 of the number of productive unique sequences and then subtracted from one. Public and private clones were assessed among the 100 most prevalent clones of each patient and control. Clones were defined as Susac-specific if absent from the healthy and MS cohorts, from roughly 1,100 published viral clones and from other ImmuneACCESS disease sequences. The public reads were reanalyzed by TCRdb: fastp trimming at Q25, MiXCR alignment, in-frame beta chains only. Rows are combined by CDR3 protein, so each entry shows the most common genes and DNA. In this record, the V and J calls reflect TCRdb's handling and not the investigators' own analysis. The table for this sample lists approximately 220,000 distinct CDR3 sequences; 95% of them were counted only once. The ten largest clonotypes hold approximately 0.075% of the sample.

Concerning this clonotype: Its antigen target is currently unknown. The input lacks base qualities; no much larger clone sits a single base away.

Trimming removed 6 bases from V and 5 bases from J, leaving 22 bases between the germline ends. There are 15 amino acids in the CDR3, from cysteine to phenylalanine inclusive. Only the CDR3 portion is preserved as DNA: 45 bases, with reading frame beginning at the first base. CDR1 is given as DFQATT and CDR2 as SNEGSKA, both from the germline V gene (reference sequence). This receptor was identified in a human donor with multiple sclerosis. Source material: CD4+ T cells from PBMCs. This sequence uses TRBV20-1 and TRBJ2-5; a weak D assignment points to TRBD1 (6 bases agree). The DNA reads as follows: TGCAGTGCGGTCGACCAGGGGAATCTCGGGGAGACCCAGTACTTC. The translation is CSAVDQGNLGETQYF.